Shown below are 16 T cell receptor beta chains from a single sample sequenced in a study of blood T cell repertoires in COVID-19. TCRdb keeps only in-frame clones here, not all; method: immunoSEQ multiplex PCR. This table holds about 200,000 clones, around four fifths found once. Sequenced: peripheral blood. These receptors all come from a man between 60 and 70 years old with COVID-19, enrolled during active disease.

This clone has just a few counts. The rearrangement joins TRBV9 to TRBJ2-3; D unclear. CDR1 is SGDLS, CDR2 YYNGEE, per germline. The CDR3 contains 15 residues. The V end was cut by 1 base, the J end by 0 bases, with 9 bases between. Here the CDR3 DNA reads TGTGCCAGCAGCGTATGGCATTCTAGCACAGATACGCAGTATTTT. Its translation: CASSVWHSSTDTQYF.

The chain is built from TRBV27 and TRBJ1-6; 7 positions match TRBD1. The V and J ends lost 2 bases and 6 bases, in that order; junction bases with no gene match: 4. The CDR3 has 15 residues. Germline CDR1 reads MNHEY; CDR2 reads SMNVEV (reference sequence). The CDR3 coding sequence is TGTGCCAGCAGTTTAAACCGGGACAGTAATTCACCCCTCCACTTT. Its protein is CASSLNRDSNSPLHF.

V gene TRBV7-9 combines with J gene TRBJ2-6; 9 bases agree with TRBD1. The CDR3 runs to 19 residues. The V segment lost 5 bases and the J segment 6 bases; nucleotides outside the gene matches: 17. Germline assignment: CDR1 SEHNR and CDR2 FQNEAQ (reference sequence). The CDR3 bases are TGTGCCAGCAGCGACCCCGGGACAGGGTACTCTGGGGCGGCCAACGTCCTGACTTTC. This gives the protein CASSDPGTGYSGAANVLTF.

The chain links TRBV10-3 to TRBJ1-1; the D gene is possibly TRBD1 (6 bases). Germline assignment: CDR1 ENHRY and CDR2 SYGVKD. Trimming removed 5 bases from V and 1 base from J, with 11 bases in between. This CDR3 has 14 amino acids. This CDR3 is CAISRTDTNTEAFF. Written as DNA, the CDR3 is TGTGCCATCAGTCGGACAGACACGAACACTGAAGCTTTCTTT.

The chain has TRBV5-1 and TRBJ1-4; unclear D gene. Germline-derived CDR1 and CDR2 are SGHRS and YFSETQ. V was shortened by 0 bases and J by 0 bases, with 6 bases between the two germline ends. CDR3 length equals 15 residues. CDR3 loop: CASSLAEATNEKLFF. CDR3 DNA: TGCGCCAGCAGCTTGGCAGAGGCAACTAATGAAAAACTGTTTTTT.

CDR3 in DNA: TGTGCCAGCAGCTTTACCCCAGGGGGCGACTATGGCTACACCTTC. This encodes CASSFTPGGDYGYTF. This chain connects TRBV5-6 to TRBJ1-2; 8 bases are shared with TRBD1. There are 15 residues in the CDR3. Germline lookup yields CDR1 SGHDT and CDR2 YYEEEE. Trimming at V came to 2 bases and at J to 3 bases, leaving 6 bases not matched to a gene.

The genes are TRBV6-1 and TRBJ2-7, with 9 bases fitting TRBD2. V gave up 4 bases and J gave up 2 bases; unmatched junction bases: 3. The CDR3 totals 14 residues. Per germline, CDR1 MNHNS and CDR2 SASEGT. The CDR3 DNA reads TGTGCCAGCAGTGTAGCGGGAGCCACCTACGAGCAGTACTTC. Its protein product is CASSVAGATYEQYF.

As regards this clone: In the same sample, other DNA sequences code for this CDR3. The chain recombines TRBV6-5 with TRBJ1-4; no firm D call. The CDR3 consists of 15 residues. V shed 0 bases and J shed 0 bases, with 5 bases lying between them. CDR1 is MNHEY, CDR2 SVGAGI, per germline. The CDR3 spells CASSYSGATNEKLFF. The DNA for the CDR3 is TGTGCCAGCAGTTACTCAGGAGCAACTAATGAAAAACTGTTTTTT.

The chain couples TRBV19 to TRBJ2-2; 12 nucleotides align to TRBD1. The CDR3 is made up of 18 amino acids. V shed 5 bases and J 2 bases; nucleotides not matched to a gene: 9. Germline CDR1 LNHDA, CDR2 SQIVND (reference sequence). CDR3 protein: CASSSRSGTGGNTGELFF. CDR3 DNA sequence: TGTGCCAGTAGTTCACGGTCCGGGACAGGGGGCAACACCGGGGAGCTGTTTTTT.

The gene calls are TRBV3-1 (or the pseudogene TRBV3-2) and TRBJ2-3, with 9 nucleotides matching TRBD2. V trimming: 4 bases; J trimming: 3 bases; junction bases outside the gene matches: 11. The V gene's germline CDR1 is LGHDT and CDR2 YNNKEL (reference sequence). This CDR3 contains 17 residues. As DNA, the CDR3 is TGTGCCAGCAGCCCCCGTTCGAGCGGGAGGCGAACAGATACGCAGTATTTT. As protein: CASSPRSSGRRTDTQYF.

This chain uses TRBV4-3 with TRBJ1-6; 7 positions match TRBD1. The V gene's germline CDR1 is LGHNA and CDR2 YSLEER. This CDR3 is 16 amino acids long. J lost 3 bases, V lost 0 bases, and 2 bases had no gene match. This chain's CDR3 is CASSQETGYYNSPLHF. CDR3 nucleotides: TGCGCCAGCAGCCAAGAGACAGGGTACTATAATTCACCCCTCCACTTT.

The V and J genes are TRBV7-2 and TRBJ2-4; D possibly corresponds to TRBD2 (6 bases). CDR3 length equals 13 residues. Trimming removed 0 bases from V and 8 bases from J, with 8 bases in between. Per germline, CDR1 SGHTA and CDR2 FQGNSA. This CDR3 is CASSLARRDIQYF. The CDR3 nucleotides are TGTGCCAGCAGCTTAGCCCGGAGGGACATTCAGTACTTC.

The V and J genes are TRBV5-1 and TRBJ2-1; D is possibly TRBD2 (5 bases). This CDR3 has 14 residues. Per the germline V gene, CDR1 is SGHRS and CDR2 is YFSETQ. The ends were cut back, 4 bases at V and 6 bases at J, with 14 bases in the middle. The CDR3 DNA is TGCGCCAGCAGCGTAAGTGGGAGCGGCAATGAGCAGTTCTTC. It codes for CASSVSGSGNEQFF.

The V gene is TRBV5-1, the J gene TRBJ1-4; TRBD1 matches at 8 bases. This CDR3 is 15 amino acids long. V dropped 5 bases and J dropped 3; count of bases not matched to a gene: 6. CDR1 is SGHRS, CDR2 YFSETQ, per germline. CDR3 loop: CASSQTGVPNEKLFF. The CDR3 DNA reads TGCGCCAGCAGTCAGACAGGGGTTCCTAATGAAAAACTGTTTTTT. The full variable domain, with the rest looked up from reference TRBV5-1 and TRBJ1-4, is KAGVTQTPRYLIKTRGQQVTLSCSPISGHRSVSWYQQTPGQGLQFLFEYFSETQRNKGNFPGRFSGRQFSNSRSEMNVSTLELGDSALYLCASSQTGVPNEKLFFGSGTQLSVL.

This chain uses TRBV12-5 with TRBJ1-4, with 10 bases that match TRBD1. V lost 5 bases to trimming and J lost 8 bases; unmatched junction nucleotides: 5. CDR1 is LGHNT and CDR2 is FRNRAP in the germline V gene. This CDR3 is 14 amino acids long. The CDR3 protein is CASGLGQGGEKLFF. DNA for the CDR3: TGTGCTAGTGGTCTCGGACAGGGGGGGGAAAAACTGTTTTTT.

J is TRBJ1-1 and V is TRBV28, with D unclear. CDR1 is MDHEN and CDR2 is SYDVKM in the germline V gene. Trimming pared 6 bases from V and 5 bases from J, leaving 19 bases between. This CDR3 contains 15 residues. CDR3: CASSQQLTGGTEAFF. For the CDR3, the DNA is TGTGCCAGCAGCCAACAATTGACGGGAGGAACTGAAGCTTTCTTT. The full variable domain, its missing parts supplied by reference TRBV28 and TRBJ1-1, is DVKVTQSSRYLVKRTGEKVFLECVQDMDHENMFWYRQDPGLGLRLIYFSYDVKMKEKGDIPEGYSVSREKKERFSLILESASTNQTSMYLCASSQQLTGGTEAFFGQGTRLTVV.